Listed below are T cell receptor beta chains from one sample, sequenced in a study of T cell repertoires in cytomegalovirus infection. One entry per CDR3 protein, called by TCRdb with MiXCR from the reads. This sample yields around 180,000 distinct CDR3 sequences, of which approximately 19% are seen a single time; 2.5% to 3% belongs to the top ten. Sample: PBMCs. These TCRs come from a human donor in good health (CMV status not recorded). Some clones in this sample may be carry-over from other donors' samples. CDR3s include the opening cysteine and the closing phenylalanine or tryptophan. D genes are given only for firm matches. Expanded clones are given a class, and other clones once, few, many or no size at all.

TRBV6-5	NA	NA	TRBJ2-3	TGTGCCAGCAAGTGGGCAGGGAGTAGGGATACGCAGTATTTT	CASKWAGSRDTQYF
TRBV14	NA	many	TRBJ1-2	TGTGCCAGCAGCCAAGGCGTGACTTTAGGAGTACCTAATGGCTACACCTTC	CASSQGVTLGVPNGYTF
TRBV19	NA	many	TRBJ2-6	TGTGCCAGTACCTCAGGGGCAGCTGGGGCCAACGTCCTGACTTTC	CASTSGAAGANVLTF
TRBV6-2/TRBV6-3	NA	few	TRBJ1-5	TGTGCCAGCAGCTCCGGGGGGCAGCCTAGCAATCAGCCCCAGCATTTT	CASSSGGQPSNQPQHF
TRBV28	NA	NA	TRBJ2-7	TGTGCCAGCAGCGGCAGAATGGCCTACGAGCAGTACTTC	CASSGRMAYEQYF
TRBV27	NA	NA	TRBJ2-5	TGTGCCAGCAGTTTAACTGGAGCCAGTCCGTTGCGGACCCAGTACTTC	CASSLTGASPLRTQYF
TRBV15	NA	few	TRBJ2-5	TGTGCCACCAGCAGTTTCGTGGGAGGAGGGACCCAGTACTTC	CATSSFVGGGTQYF
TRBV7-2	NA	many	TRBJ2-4	TGTGCCAGCAGCTTAGAGCCGAGGAGCGTTCAGTACTTC	CASSLEPRSVQYF
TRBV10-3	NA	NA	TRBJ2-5	TGTGCCATCAGTGAGTCGCAGAGGCCCCAAGAGACCCAGTACTTC	CAISESQRPQETQYF
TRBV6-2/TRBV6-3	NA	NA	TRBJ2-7	TGTGCCAGCAGTATCCTCGAGGGGACCAAATACGAGCAGTACTTC	CASSILEGTKYEQYF
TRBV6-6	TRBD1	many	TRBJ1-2	TGTGCCAGCAGTTGGGCAAATCCGGGACAGGGGGCCTCTAGGTATGGCTACACCTTC	CASSWANPGQGASRYGYTF
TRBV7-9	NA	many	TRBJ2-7	TGTGCCAGCAGCCCCACAGGGTACGAGCAGTACTTC	CASSPTGYEQYF
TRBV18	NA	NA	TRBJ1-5	TGTGCCAGCTCATTGGACAGCGATCGGCCCCAGCATTTT	CASSLDSDRPQHF
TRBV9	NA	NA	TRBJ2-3	TGTGCCAGCAGCGGTAGGGCCTCCCAAGGCGCAGTTACGCAGTATTTT	CASSGRASQGAVTQYF
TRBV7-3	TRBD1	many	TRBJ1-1	TGTGCCAGCAGCCGGGACAGCCTGGGAACTGAAGCTTTCTTT	CASSRDSLGTEAFF
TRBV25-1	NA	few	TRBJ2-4	TGTGCCAGCAGTGAAGGCTGGACATACATTCAGTACTTC	CASSEGWTYIQYF
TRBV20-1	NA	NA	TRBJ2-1	TGCAGTGCTAGTGGGAGGAACAATGAGCAGTTCTTC	CSASGRNNEQFF
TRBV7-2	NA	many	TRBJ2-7	TGTGCCAGCAGCTTAGATCCGGGACCCGAGCAGTACTTC	CASSLDPGPEQYF
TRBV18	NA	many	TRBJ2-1	TGTGCCAGCTCACCCTCCGGGGGTCGGGGGTACAATGAGCAGTTCTTC	CASSPSGGRGYNEQFF
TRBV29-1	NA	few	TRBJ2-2	TGCAGCGCCTGGGCCCGGGGGAAACTAGGCACCGGGGAGCTGTTTTTT	CSAWARGKLGTGELFF
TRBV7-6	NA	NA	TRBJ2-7	TGTGCCAGCAGCTCAACCGGGACGGCGGAAGAGCAGTACTTC	CASSSTGTAEEQYF
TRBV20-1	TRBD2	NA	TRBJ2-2	TGCAGTGCTAGAGACTTGCGGACTAGCGGGTCGAACACCGGGGAGCTGTTTTTT	CSARDLRTSGSNTGELFF
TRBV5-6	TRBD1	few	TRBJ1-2	TGTGCCAGCAGCCCGGGGACAGGGGCCTATGGCTACACCTTC	CASSPGTGAYGYTF
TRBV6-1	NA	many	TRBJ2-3	TGTGCCAGCAGTGAAGCGGGATCCCCAGATACGCAGTATTTT	CASSEAGSPDTQYF
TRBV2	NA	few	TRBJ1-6	TGTGCCAGCAGTGAATATGGAGGGGCGGTTGGTTCACCCCTCCACTTT	CASSEYGGAVGSPLHF
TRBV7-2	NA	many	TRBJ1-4	TGTGCCAGCAGCTTAGCCGGAGGCACTAATGAAAAACTGTTTTTT	CASSLAGGTNEKLFF
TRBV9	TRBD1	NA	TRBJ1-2	TGTGCCAGCAGCGGACAGGGGGGCGAAGGGATCAAATATGGCTACACCTTC	CASSGQGGEGIKYGYTF
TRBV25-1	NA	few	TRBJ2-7	TGTGCCAGCAGTGAGGGCAAGTCCTACGAGCAGTACTTC	CASSEGKSYEQYF
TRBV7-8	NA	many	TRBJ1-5	TGTGCCAGCAGCCCTGACAGGTTCTTTAGCAATCAGCCCCAGCATTTT	CASSPDRFFSNQPQHF
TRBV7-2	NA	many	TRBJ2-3	TGTGCCAGCAATCGGGAGAGGGCAGATACGCAGTATTTT	CASNRERADTQYF
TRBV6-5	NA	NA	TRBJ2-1	TGTGCCAGCAGTTTCGAGGGCAGAAGCTCCTACAATGAGCAGTTCTTC	CASSFEGRSSYNEQFF
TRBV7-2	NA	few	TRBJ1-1	TGTGCCAGCAGCTTCGGTTGGGTGAACACTGAAGCTTTCTTT	CASSFGWVNTEAFF
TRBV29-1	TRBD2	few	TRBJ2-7	TGCAGCGTTACGGGGCCGGGAGGAACCTACGAGCAGTACTTC	CSVTGPGGTYEQYF
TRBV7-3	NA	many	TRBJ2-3	TGTGCCAGCAGCTTAAACCCGAGCTCTAGCACAGATACGCAGTATTTT	CASSLNPSSSTDTQYF
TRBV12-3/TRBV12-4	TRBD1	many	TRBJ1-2	TGTGCCAGCAGTTCGACAGGGACCGTTTCTGGCTACACCTTC	CASSSTGTVSGYTF
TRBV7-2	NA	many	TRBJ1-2	TGTGCCAGCAGCTTAGACGGGCGCTATGGCTACACCTTC	CASSLDGRYGYTF
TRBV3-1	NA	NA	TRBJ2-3	TGTGCCAGCAGCCAATCGCTTACAGATACGCAGTATTTT	CASSQSLTDTQYF
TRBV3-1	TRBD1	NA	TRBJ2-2	TGTGCCAGCAGCCAAGGACAGGGAATAGGAGGCGGGGAGCTGTTTTTT	CASSQGQGIGGGELFF
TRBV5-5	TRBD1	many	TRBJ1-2	TGTGCCAGCAGCGCAGGGGGTTTGAACTATGGCTACACCTTC	CASSAGGLNYGYTF
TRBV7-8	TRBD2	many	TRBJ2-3	TGTGCCAGCAGCTGGACTAGCGGGCCTACAGATACGCAGTATTTT	CASSWTSGPTDTQYF
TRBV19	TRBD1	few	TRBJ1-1	TGTGCCAGTAGTATGGGACAGGGGGCGGTCACTGAAGCTTTCTTT	CASSMGQGAVTEAFF
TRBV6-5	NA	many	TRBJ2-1	TGTGCCAGCAGTTATCCTGGGTCACCAGCAGGTGAGCAGTTCTTC	CASSYPGSPAGEQFF
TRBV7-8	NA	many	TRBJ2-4	TGTGCCAGCAGCTTAGTAGAGTGGGACGACATTCAGTACTTC	CASSLVEWDDIQYF
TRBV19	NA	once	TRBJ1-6	TGTGCCAGTAGTATAGTAGACGGCTCTGGGGCCCTCCACTTT	CASSIVDGSGALHF
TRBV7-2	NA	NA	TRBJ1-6	TGTGCCAGCAGCTTAACGGCAAATTCACCCCTCCACTTT	CASSLTANSPLHF
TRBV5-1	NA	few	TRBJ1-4	TGCGCCAGCAGCTTTTTCTCGACACCTGCAACTAATGAAAAACTGTTTTTT	CASSFFSTPATNEKLFF
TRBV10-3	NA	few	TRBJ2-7	TGTGCCATCAGTGAGTCGCGACAGTCCTACGAGCAGTACTTC	CAISESRQSYEQYF
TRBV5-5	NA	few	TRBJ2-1	TGTGCCAGCAGCTTCGGGACAATATACAATGAGCAGTTCTTC	CASSFGTIYNEQFF
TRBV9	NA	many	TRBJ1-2	TGTGCCAGCAGCGAGTCTTCCAACTATGGCTACACCTTC	CASSESSNYGYTF
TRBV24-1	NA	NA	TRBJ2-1	TGTGCCACCAGTGATCCCCGGCGAGCGGAGGGGCGCAATGAGCAGTTCTTC	CATSDPRRAEGRNEQFF
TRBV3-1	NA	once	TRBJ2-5	TGTGCCAGCAGCCAAGAAAAGGACTGGCTACAAGAGACCCAGTACTTC	CASSQEKDWLQETQYF
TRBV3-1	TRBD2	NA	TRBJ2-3	TGTGCCAGCAGCCAAGTTCTCGGCGGGAGGAACGCAGATACGCAGTATTTT	CASSQVLGGRNADTQYF
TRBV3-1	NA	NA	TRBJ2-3	TGTGCCAGCAGCCTAAAGCGAGGTCCGCATACGCAGTATTTT	CASSLKRGPHTQYF
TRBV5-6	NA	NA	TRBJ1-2	TGTGCCAGCAGTTGGAACAACTATGGCTACACCTTC	CASSWNNYGYTF
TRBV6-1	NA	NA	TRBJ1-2	TGTGCCAGCAGTGAAGCAGGATACTATGGCTACACCTTC	CASSEAGYYGYTF
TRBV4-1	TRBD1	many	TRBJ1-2	TGCGCCAGCAGCCCTTGGACAGGTTCTGGCTATGGCTACACCTTC	CASSPWTGSGYGYTF
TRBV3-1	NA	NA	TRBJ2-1	TGTGCCAGCAGCCAAGATAAGTGGATAGGGAGTAAAAATGAGCAGTTCTTC	CASSQDKWIGSKNEQFF
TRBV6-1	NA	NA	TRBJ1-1	TGTGCCAGCAGTGCCCTCACTGGGGGTGACGCTTTCTTT	CASSALTGGDAFF
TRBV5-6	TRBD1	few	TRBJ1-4	TGTGCCAGCAGCTCGGGACAGGGTTATGAAAAACTGTTTTTT	CASSSGQGYEKLFF